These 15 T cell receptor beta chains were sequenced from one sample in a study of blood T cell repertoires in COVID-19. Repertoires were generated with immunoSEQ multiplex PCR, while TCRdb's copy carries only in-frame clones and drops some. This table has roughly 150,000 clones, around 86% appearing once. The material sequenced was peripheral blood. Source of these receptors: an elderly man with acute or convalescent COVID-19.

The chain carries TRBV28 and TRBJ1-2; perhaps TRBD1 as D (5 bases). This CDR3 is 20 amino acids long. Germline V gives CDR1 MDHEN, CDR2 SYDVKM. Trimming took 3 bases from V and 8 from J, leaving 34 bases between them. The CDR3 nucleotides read TGTGCCAGCAGTTTCGACAGAGCCACCTTCCCCCAGGGTTCGACTAGCGGCTACACCTTC. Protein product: CASSFDRATFPQGSTSGYTF.

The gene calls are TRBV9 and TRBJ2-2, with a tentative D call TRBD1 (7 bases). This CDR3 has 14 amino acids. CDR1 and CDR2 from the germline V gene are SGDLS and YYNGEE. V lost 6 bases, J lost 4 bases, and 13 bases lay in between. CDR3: CASTGTAGTGELFF. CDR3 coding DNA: TGTGCCAGCACCGGGACAGCGGGCACCGGGGAGCTGTTTTTT.

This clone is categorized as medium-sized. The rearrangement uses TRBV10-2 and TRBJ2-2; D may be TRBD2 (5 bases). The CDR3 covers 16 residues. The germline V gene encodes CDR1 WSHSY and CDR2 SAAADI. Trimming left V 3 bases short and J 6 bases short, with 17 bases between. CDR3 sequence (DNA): TGCGCCAGCAGTGATCGTGGACTGGGTAACGCCGGGGAGCTGTTTTTT. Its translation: CASSDRGLGNAGELFF.

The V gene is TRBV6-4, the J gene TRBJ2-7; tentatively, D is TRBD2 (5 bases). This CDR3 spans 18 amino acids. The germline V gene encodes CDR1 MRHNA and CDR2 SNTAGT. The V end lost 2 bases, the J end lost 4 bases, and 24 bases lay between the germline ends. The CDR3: CASSDHIVPIAQIYEQYF. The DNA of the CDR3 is TGTGCCAGCAGTGACCACATAGTCCCAATAGCGCAGATTTACGAGCAGTACTTC.

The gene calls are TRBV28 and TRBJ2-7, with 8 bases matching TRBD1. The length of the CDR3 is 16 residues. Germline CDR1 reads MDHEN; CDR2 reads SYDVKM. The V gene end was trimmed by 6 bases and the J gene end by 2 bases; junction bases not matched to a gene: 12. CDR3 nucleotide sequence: TGTGCCAGCAGGGGACCTCAACAGGGGGTAGCCTACGAGCAGTACTTC. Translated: CASRGPQQGVAYEQYF. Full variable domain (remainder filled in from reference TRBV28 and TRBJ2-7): DVKVTQSSRYLVKRTGEKVFLECVQDMDHENMFWYRQDPGLGLRLIYFSYDVKMKEKGDIPEGYSVSREKKERFSLILESASTNQTSMYLCASRGPQQGVAYEQYFGPGTRLTVT.

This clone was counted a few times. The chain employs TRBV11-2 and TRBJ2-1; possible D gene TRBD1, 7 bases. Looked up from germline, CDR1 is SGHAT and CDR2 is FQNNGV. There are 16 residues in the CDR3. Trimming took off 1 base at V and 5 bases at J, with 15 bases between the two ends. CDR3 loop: CASSLVPTGTHNEQFF. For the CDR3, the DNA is TGTGCCAGCAGCTTAGTCCCGACAGGGACTCACAATGAGCAGTTCTTC.

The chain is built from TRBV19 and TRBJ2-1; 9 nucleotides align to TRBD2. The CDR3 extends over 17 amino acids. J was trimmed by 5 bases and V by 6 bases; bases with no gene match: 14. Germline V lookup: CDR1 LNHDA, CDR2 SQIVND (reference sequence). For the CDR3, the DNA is TGTGCCAGTAGGGGCCGCGGGGGGACTAGCACTAACAATGAGCAGTTCTTC. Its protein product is CASRGRGGTSTNNEQFF.

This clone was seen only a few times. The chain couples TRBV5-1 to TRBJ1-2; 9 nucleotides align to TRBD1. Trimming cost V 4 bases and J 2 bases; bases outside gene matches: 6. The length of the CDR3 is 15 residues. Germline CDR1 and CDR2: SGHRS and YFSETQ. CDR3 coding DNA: TGCGCCAGCAGCCGGTTGACAGGGGGAAACTATGGCTACACCTTC. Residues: CASSRLTGGNYGYTF. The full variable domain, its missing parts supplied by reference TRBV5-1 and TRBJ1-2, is KAGVTQTPRYLIKTRGQQVTLSCSPISGHRSVSWYQQTPGQGLQFLFEYFSETQRNKGNFPGRFSGRQFSNSRSEMNVSTLELGDSALYLCASSRLTGGNYGYTFGSGTRLTVV.

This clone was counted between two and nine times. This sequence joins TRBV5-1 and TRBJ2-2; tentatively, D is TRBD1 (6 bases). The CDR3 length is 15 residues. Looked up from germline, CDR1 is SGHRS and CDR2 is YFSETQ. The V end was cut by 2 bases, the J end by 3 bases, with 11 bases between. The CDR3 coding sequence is TGCGCCAGCAGCTTTGCAGGGGCGGACACCGGGGAGCTGTTTTTT. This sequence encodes CASSFAGADTGELFF.

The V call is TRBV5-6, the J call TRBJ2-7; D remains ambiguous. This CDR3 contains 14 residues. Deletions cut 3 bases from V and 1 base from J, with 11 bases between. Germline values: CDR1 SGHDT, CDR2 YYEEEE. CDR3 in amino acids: CASSSVRWSYEQYF. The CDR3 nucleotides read TGTGCCAGCAGCTCCGTCAGATGGTCCTACGAGCAGTACTTC.

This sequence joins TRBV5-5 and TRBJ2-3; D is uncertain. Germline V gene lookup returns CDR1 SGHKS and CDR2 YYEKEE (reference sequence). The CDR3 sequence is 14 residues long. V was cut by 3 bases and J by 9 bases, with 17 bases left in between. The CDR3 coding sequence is TGTGCCAGCAGCTCGGTGGTCCTGTCTGCGACGCAGTATTTT. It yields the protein CASSSVVLSATQYF. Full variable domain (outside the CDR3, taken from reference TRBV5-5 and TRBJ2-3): DAGVTQSPTHLIKTRGQQVTLRCSPISGHKSVSWYQQVLGQGPQFIFQYYEKEERGRGNFPDRFSARQFPNYSSELNVNALLLGDSALYLCASSSVVLSATQYFGPGTRLTVL.

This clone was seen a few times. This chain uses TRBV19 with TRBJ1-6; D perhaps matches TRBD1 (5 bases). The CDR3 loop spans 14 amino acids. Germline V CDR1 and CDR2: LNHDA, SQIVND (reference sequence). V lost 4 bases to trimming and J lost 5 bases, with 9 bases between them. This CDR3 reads CASSTAQDNSPLHF. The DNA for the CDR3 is TGTGCCAGTAGTACCGCACAGGATAATTCACCCCTCCACTTT.

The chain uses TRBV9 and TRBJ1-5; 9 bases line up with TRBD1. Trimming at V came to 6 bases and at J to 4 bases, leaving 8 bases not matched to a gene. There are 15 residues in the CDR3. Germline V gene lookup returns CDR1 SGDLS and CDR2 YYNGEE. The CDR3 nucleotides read TGTGCCAGCACCCGTACAGGGGGCGAAAATCAGCCCCAGCATTTT. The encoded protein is CASTRTGGENQPQHF.

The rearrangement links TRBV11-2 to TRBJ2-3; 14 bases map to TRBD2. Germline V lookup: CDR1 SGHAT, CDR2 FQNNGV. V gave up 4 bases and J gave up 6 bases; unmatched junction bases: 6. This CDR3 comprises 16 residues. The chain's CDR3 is CASSWGLAGARDTQYF. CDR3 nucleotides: TGTGCCAGCAGCTGGGGACTAGCGGGGGCGAGGGATACGCAGTATTTT.

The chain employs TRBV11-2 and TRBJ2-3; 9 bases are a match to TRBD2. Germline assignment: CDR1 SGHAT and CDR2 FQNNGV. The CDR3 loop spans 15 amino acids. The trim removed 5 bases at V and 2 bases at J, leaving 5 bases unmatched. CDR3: CASSPSGTYTDTQYF. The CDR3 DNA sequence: TGTGCCAGCAGCCCTAGCGGGACATACACAGATACGCAGTATTTT.